This T cell receptor (beta chain) stems from a study of cytomegalovirus exposure and HLA in healthy donors. For the study at large: In an early release, HLA-typed donors contributed tens of millions of unique TCR sequences.

Points on this clone: Its cognate antigen is unknown.

PCR was performed using 60 Vbeta and 13 Jbeta primers. Per the original methods: Later work found about 80 million unique TCR beta chains, with roughly 11 million shared. Produced via immunoSEQ multiplex PCR; TCRdb's table is partial and in-frame only. That table supplies the V and J calls and clone size; D and trimming were determined from the DNA. The sample holds about 170,000 clones, approximately 80% seen once. Study-level points and caveats: Later on, a genetic analysis was performed. It linked a missense variant in DCLRE1C with V- and J-gene trimming of TCR beta. Reports showed the classifier diagnosing cytomegalovirus status with high specificity and sensitivity.

CDR3 length: 14 amino acids. V lost 4 bases and J lost 6; bases outside the gene matches: 12. Germline CDR1 is SQVTM and CDR2 is ANQGSEA. The gene calls are TRBV29-1 and TRBJ2-7; 7 bases align to TRBD2. This receptor was taken from a male donor in good health and CMV-seronegative. The sample comprised PBMCs. CDR3 sequence (DNA): TGCAGCGTTGCGCTGGGGGGGAGAGTACGCGAGCAGTACTTC. This encodes CSVALGGRVREQYF.